The 8 T cell receptor beta chains given below trace back to one sample, sequenced in a study of T cell responses to AZD1222 COVID-19 vaccine. Data came from immunoSEQ multiplex PCR; TCRdb stores just in-frame clones and leaves some out. This table has about 55,000 clones, around 92% appearing once. Sequenced here: peripheral blood, sampled on day 0 of AZD1222 vaccination. These receptors originate from an adult in good health.

The chain combines TRBV5-1 with TRBJ1-1; TRBD1 aligns across 10 bases. Germline-derived CDR1 and CDR2 are SGHRS and YFSETQ. This CDR3 comprises 16 residues. V lost 4 bases, J lost 1 base, and 7 bases stayed unmatched. The CDR3 sequence is CASSRDWTGGNTEAFF. The CDR3 DNA follows: TGCGCCAGCAGCCGGGATTGGACAGGGGGGAACACTGAAGCTTTCTTT.

This sequence joins TRBV19 and TRBJ2-2; D may be TRBD2 (5 bases). Germline V gives CDR1 LNHDA, CDR2 SQIVND (reference sequence). The length of the CDR3 is 15 residues. The V and J ends lost 2 bases and 0 bases respectively, with 7 bases between them. CDR3 in DNA: TGTGCCAGTAGTATATACGGGGCGAACACCGGGGAGCTGTTTTTT. Amino acids: CASSIYGANTGELFF. Full variable domain (outside the CDR3, taken from reference TRBV19 and TRBJ2-2): DGGITQSPKYLFRKEGQNVTLSCEQNLNHDAMYWYRQDPGQGLRLIYYSQIVNDFQKGDIAEGYSVSREKKESFPLTVTSAQKNPTAFYLCASSIYGANTGELFFGEGSRLTVL.

The genes are TRBV11-2 and TRBJ1-1, with D possibly TRBD1 on 6 matching bases. Trimming shortened V by 5 bases and J by 3 bases, and 19 bases separated the two germline ends. In germline, CDR1 is SGHAT, CDR2 FQNNGV. The CDR3 length is 16 residues. The DNA for the CDR3 is TGTGCCAGCAGCCCGAGGGGGGTCTCTTCCCACACTGAAGCTTTCTTT. Translation gives CASSPRGVSSHTEAFF.

This sequence joins TRBV11-1 and TRBJ2-2; TRBD2 is a possible D gene (6 bases). This CDR3 has 14 residues. Germline CDR1 is SGHAT and CDR2 is FQDESV (reference sequence). Trimming pared 0 bases from V and 11 bases from J, leaving 13 bases between. The CDR3 region has the DNA TGTGCCAGCAGCTTAGCCAGGGATAGCGGTGAGCTGTTTTTT. Amino acid sequence: CASSLARDSGELFF.

In DNA form, the CDR3 reads TGTGCCTGGAGTGCCCCGGGTGCGGGAGGGTACACAGATACGCAGTATTTT. Amino acid sequence: CAWSAPGAGGYTDTQYF. J is TRBJ2-3 and V is TRBV30; 9 bases align to TRBD2. There are 17 residues in the CDR3. The V and J ends lost 1 base and 2 bases, in that order; junction bases with no gene match: 10. Germline CDR1 is GTSNPN and CDR2 is SVGIG (reference sequence).

The chain is built from TRBV28 and TRBJ2-7, with 15 bases matching TRBD2. Losses at the gene ends were 4 bases for V and 4 bases for J; bases not matched to a gene: 2. Per the germline V gene, CDR1 is MDHEN and CDR2 is SYDVKM. The CDR3 extends over 15 amino acids. In DNA form, the CDR3 reads TGTGCCAGCAGTTCCGGGACTAGCGGGAGGTACGAGCAGTACTTC. This translates into CASSSGTSGRYEQYF.

This chain uses TRBV19 with TRBJ2-2; D tentatively fits TRBD1 or TRBD2 (5 bases each). Germline V gene lookup returns CDR1 LNHDA and CDR2 SQIVND (reference sequence). The CDR3 contains 15 residues. V was shortened by 8 bases and J by 1 base, with 14 bases between the two germline ends. The chain's CDR3 is CASGREGQNTGELFF. CDR3 DNA: TGTGCCAGTGGCCGTGAGGGGCAGAACACCGGGGAGCTGTTTTTT.

The genes are TRBV20-1 and TRBJ1-1; D gene unclear. Germline CDR1 is DFQATT and CDR2 is SNEGSKA (reference sequence). This CDR3 contains 9 residues. The CDR3 sequence: CRSNTEAFF. CDR3 bases: TGCAGGTCGAACACTGAAGCTTTCTTT.